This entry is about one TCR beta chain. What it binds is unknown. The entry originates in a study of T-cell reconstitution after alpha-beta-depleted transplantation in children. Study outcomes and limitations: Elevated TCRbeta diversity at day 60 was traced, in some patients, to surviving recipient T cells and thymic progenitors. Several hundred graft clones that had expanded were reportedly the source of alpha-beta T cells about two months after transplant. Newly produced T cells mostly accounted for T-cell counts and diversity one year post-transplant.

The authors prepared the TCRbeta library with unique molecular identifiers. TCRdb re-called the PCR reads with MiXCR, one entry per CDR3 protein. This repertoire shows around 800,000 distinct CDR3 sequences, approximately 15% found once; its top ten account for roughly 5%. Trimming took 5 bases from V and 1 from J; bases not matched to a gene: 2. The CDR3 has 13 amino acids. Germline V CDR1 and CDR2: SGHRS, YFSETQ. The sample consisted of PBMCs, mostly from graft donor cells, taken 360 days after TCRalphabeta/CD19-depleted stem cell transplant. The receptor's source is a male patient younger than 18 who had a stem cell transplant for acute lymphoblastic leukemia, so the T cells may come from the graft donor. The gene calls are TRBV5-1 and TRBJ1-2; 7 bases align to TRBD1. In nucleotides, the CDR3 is TGCGCCAGCAGACAGGGGCGTAACTATGGCTACACCTTC. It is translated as CASRQGRNYGYTF.